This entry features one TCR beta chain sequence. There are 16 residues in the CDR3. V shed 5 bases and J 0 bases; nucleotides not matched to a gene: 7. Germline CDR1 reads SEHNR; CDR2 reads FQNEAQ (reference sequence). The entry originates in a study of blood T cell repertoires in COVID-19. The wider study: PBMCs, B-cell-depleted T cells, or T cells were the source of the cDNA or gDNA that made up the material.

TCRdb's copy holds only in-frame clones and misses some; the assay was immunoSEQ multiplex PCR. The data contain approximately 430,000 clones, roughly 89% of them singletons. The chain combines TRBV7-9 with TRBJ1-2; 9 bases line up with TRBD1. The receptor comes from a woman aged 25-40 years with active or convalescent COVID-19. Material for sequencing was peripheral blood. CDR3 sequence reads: CASSLGTGRTNYGYTF. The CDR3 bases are TGTGCCAGCAGCCTAGGGACAGGGCGCACTAACTATGGCTACACCTTC.